What follows are 17 T cell receptor beta chains derived from one specimen sequenced in a study of cytomegalovirus exposure and HLA in healthy donors. PCR was performed using 60 Vbeta and 13 Jbeta primers. TCRdb keeps only in-frame clones here, not all; method: immunoSEQ multiplex PCR. The sample lists about 220,000 clones; around 80% were seen once. Material: PBMCs. Receptor source: a boy between 2 and 10 years old in good health and CMV-seronegative.

The chain recombines TRBV7-9 with TRBJ2-7; D is undetermined. This CDR3 comprises 13 residues. CDR1 and CDR2 (germline): SEHNR, FQNEAQ (reference sequence). V shed 2 bases and J shed 4 bases, with 9 bases lying between them. The CDR3 DNA follows: TGTGCCAGCAGCTTACCAGATAAATACGAGCAGTACTTC. Encoded protein: CASSLPDKYEQYF.

The sample holds a few counts of this clone. The CDR3: CASSERQGPQPQHF. The CDR3 nucleotides read TGTGCCAGCAGTGAAAGACAGGGTCCTCAGCCCCAGCATTTT. V usage is TRBV6-1 and J usage is TRBJ1-5, with TRBD1 identical over 7 bases. The germline V gene has CDR1 MNHNS and CDR2 SASEGT. V dropped 2 bases and J dropped 6; count of bases not matched to a gene: 4. This CDR3 is 14 amino acids long.

This clone was observed once. The CDR3 coding sequence is TGTGCCAGCAGCCAGAACAGGGGGCGCATGTCCGAGCAGTACTTC. This gives the protein CASSQNRGRMSEQYF. The chain has TRBV4-2 and TRBJ2-7, with 9 bases matching TRBD1. V lost 3 bases, J lost 6 bases, and 9 bases stayed unmatched. This CDR3 is 15 amino acids long. Germline assignment: CDR1 LGHNA and CDR2 YNFKEQ.

The rearrangement joins TRBV7-9 to TRBJ1-1, with D uncertain. V lost 3 bases to trimming and J lost 4 bases, with 6 bases between them. The CDR3 consists of 12 residues. CDR1 SEHNR and CDR2 FQNEAQ come from the germline V gene (reference sequence). The CDR3 DNA follows: TGTGCCAGCAGCTTGAAGAGCACTGAAGCTTTCTTT. This sequence encodes CASSLKSTEAFF. The entire variable domain, with the rest obtained from reference TRBV7-9 and TRBJ1-1, is as follows: DTGVSQNPRHKITKRGQNVTFRCDPISEHNRLYWYRQTLGQGPEFLTYFQNEAQLEKSRLLSDRFSAERPKGSFSTLEIQRTEQGDSAMYLCASSLKSTEAFFGQGTRLTVV.

V gene TRBV28 combines with J gene TRBJ2-7, with 7 bases aligning to TRBD1. Germline trimming cut 5 bases from V and 3 bases from J; bases unmatched to any gene: 4. Germline CDR1 is MDHEN and CDR2 is SYDVKM. This CDR3 region has 13 residues. This CDR3 reads CASSRQGIYEQYF. DNA of the CDR3: TGTGCCAGCAGTCGACAGGGAATCTACGAGCAGTACTTC.

V and J are TRBV19 and TRBJ1-6; 7 bases line up with TRBD1. The CDR3 consists of 16 residues. Germline V gene sequence: CDR1 LNHDA, CDR2 SQIVND (reference sequence). The V gene end was trimmed by 1 base and the J gene end by 5 bases; junction bases not matched to a gene: 5. CDR3 amino acids: CASSIVVGQHNSPLHF. The CDR3 bases are TGTGCCAGTAGTATAGTCGTGGGACAGCATAATTCACCCCTCCACTTT. Variable domain in full (rest from reference TRBV19 and TRBJ1-6): DGGITQSPKYLFRKEGQNVTLSCEQNLNHDAMYWYRQDPGQGLRLIYYSQIVNDFQKGDIAEGYSVSREKKESFPLTVTSAQKNPTAFYLCASSIVVGQHNSPLHFGNGTRLTVT.

The V call is TRBV19, the J call TRBJ1-2, with D perhaps matching TRBD1 (6 bases). V was cut by 5 bases and J by 5 bases, with 15 bases left in between. CDR1 is LNHDA and CDR2 is SQIVND in the germline V gene (reference sequence). The length of the CDR3 is 14 residues. The CDR3 loop is CASSFAKTGYGYTF. DNA for the CDR3: TGTGCCAGTAGTTTCGCTAAAACAGGGTATGGCTACACCTTC.

The V and J genes are TRBV29-1 and TRBJ1-3; TRBD1 agrees at 11 bases. V trimming: 5 bases; J trimming: 4 bases; junction bases outside the gene matches: 4. This CDR3 has 14 amino acids. Germline-derived CDR1 and CDR2 are SQVTM and ANQGSEA. CDR3 region: CSVSDRGQGNTIYF. In DNA form, the CDR3 reads TGCAGCGTTTCGGACAGGGGGCAAGGAAACACCATATATTTT.

The rearrangement uses TRBV15 and TRBJ2-4, with unresolved D. Germline V lookup: CDR1 LNHNV, CDR2 YYDKDF (reference sequence). This CDR3 is 14 amino acids long. V was cut by 1 base and J by 0 bases, with 4 bases left in between. CDR3 region: CATSRAVAKNIQYF. The CDR3 DNA reads TGTGCCACCAGCAGAGCAGTAGCCAAAAACATTCAGTACTTC.

The chain uses TRBV29-1 and TRBJ1-1, with D possibly matching TRBD1 (5 bases). V lost 6 bases and J 1 base, leaving 12 bases between the germline ends. The length of the CDR3 is 13 residues. Germline V gene data show CDR1 as SQVTM and CDR2 as ANQGSEA. The CDR3: CSVAREANTEAFF. CDR3 DNA: TGCAGCGTCGCCAGGGAAGCGAACACTGAAGCTTTCTTT.

The chain uses TRBV29-1 and TRBJ2-4; 8 bases match TRBD1. V trimming: 3 bases; J trimming: 0 bases; junction bases outside the gene matches: 7. The CDR3 consists of 16 residues. Germline-derived CDR1 and CDR2 are SQVTM and ANQGSEA. CDR3 residues: CSVDRRTGLAKNIQYF. The CDR3 DNA follows: TGCAGCGTTGATCGTCGGACAGGGCTAGCCAAAAACATTCAGTACTTC.

This chain links TRBV5-1 with TRBJ1-2, with no clear D. CDR1 is SGHRS, CDR2 YFSETQ, per germline. The CDR3 length is 14 residues. Trimming stripped 0 bases from V and 8 bases from J, with 14 bases between. The CDR3 reads CASSLEAIAEGYTF. Written as DNA, the CDR3 is TGCGCCAGCAGCTTGGAGGCCATAGCGGAGGGCTACACCTTC.

The chain links TRBV6-5 to TRBJ2-7, with a tentative D call TRBD1 (6 bases). This CDR3 has 13 amino acids. Germline V CDR1 and CDR2: MNHEY, SVGAGI. V gave up 6 bases and J gave up 4 bases, with 13 bases separating them. As DNA, the CDR3 is TGTGCCAGCAGACTCGGACAGTTTTACGAGCAGTACTTC. It yields the protein CASRLGQFYEQYF.

This clone was counted only a few times. The chain recombines TRBV6-5 with TRBJ2-7, with D maybe TRBD2 (6 bases). CDR3 length: 15 amino acids. Germline V gene sequence: CDR1 MNHEY, CDR2 SVGAGI. Trimming removed 6 bases from V and 0 bases from J, with 15 bases in between. The CDR3 coding sequence is TGTGCCAGCAGCCGTCCGGGGGAGAGCTCCTACGAGCAGTACTTC. It yields the protein CASSRPGESSYEQYF.

Turning to this clone: At one boundary the junction diverges from the germline segment, which might be a read error. This chain connects TRBV7-9 to TRBJ2-5, with D possibly being TRBD2 (6 bases). CDR3 length: 16 residues. The germline V gene has CDR1 SEHNR and CDR2 FQNEAQ (reference sequence). As DNA, the CDR3 is TGTTCCAGCAGCCGTATGGGGATACGGGAGAAGGAGACCCAGTACTTC. It translates to CSSSRMGIREKETQYF.

There are a few counts of this clone. The chain combines TRBV4-1 with TRBJ2-1, with a possible D match to TRBD2 (6 bases). This CDR3 region has 13 residues. Trimming removed 3 bases from V and 10 bases from J, with 13 bases in between. Germline V gene sequence: CDR1 MGHRA, CDR2 YSYEKL. The CDR3 loop is CASSQGGQIEQFF. CDR3 nucleotides: TGCGCCAGCAGCCAGGGAGGCCAGATCGAGCAGTTCTTC.

The table lists this clone with a count of one. The rearrangement joins TRBV19 to TRBJ1-3, with D uncertain. Trimming stripped 7 bases from V and 0 bases from J, with 13 bases between. The germline V gene has CDR1 LNHDA and CDR2 SQIVND (reference sequence). The CDR3 sequence is 15 residues long. The CDR3 here is CASTLSTFSGNTIYF. The CDR3 DNA reads as TGTGCCAGTACATTGAGCACCTTCTCTGGAAACACCATATATTTT.